The 32 T cell receptor beta chains reported below all come from one sample, sequenced in a study of cytomegalovirus exposure and HLA in healthy donors. The PCR made use of 60 Vbeta and 13 Jbeta primers. Sequenced by immunoSEQ multiplex PCR; TCRdb stores in-frame clones only, minus some. The sample has about 120,000 clones; over 75% are singletons. Input material: PBMCs. These receptors were obtained from a woman aged 18 to 35 in good health and CMV-seronegative.

CDR3 region: CASSVAPGQGHEQYF. The CDR3, as DNA: TGTGCCAGCAGCGTAGCCCCGGGACAGGGTCACGAGCAGTACTTC. V gene TRBV9 combines with J gene TRBJ2-7, with 9 bases aligning to TRBD1. This CDR3 is 15 amino acids long. With 0 bases clipped from V and 5 bases from J, the junction kept 6 bases outside the gene matches. Germline V gene sequence: CDR1 SGDLS, CDR2 YYNGEE.

Here the CDR3 reads CASRQGGNQPQHF. The CDR3 DNA reads TGTGCCAGCAGGCAGGGGGGCAATCAGCCCCAGCATTTT. The rearrangement links TRBV6-1 to TRBJ1-5, with 7 bases identical to TRBD1. This CDR3 has 13 amino acids. Germline CDR1 MNHNS, CDR2 SASEGT. The J segment lost 2 bases and the V segment lost 6 bases, leaving 1 base of the junction unmatched.

J is TRBJ1-3 and V is TRBV5-1; D remains unclear. The germline V gene has CDR1 SGHRS and CDR2 YFSETQ. The CDR3 runs 15 residues. The V and J ends lost 4 bases and 0 bases respectively, with 11 bases between them. Here the CDR3 reads CASSRDDYSGNTIYF. Here the CDR3 DNA reads TGCGCCAGCAGCCGAGACGACTACTCTGGAAACACCATATATTTT.

This clone occurred once. The rearrangement uses TRBV9 and TRBJ2-7; 9 bases agree with TRBD2. The V and J ends lost 0 bases and 3 bases, in that order; junction bases with no gene match: 16. This CDR3 spans 19 amino acids. The V gene's germline CDR1 is SGDLS and CDR2 YYNGEE. The CDR3 loop reads CASSVGSSEASGIVYEQYF. In nucleotides, the CDR3 is TGTGCCAGCAGCGTAGGATCCTCTGAGGCTAGCGGGATTGTCTACGAGCAGTACTTC.

As concerns this clone: The junction departs from the called germline gene at one end, perhaps through a read error. The DNA for the CDR3 is TGTGCCACCAGGGGCAGTTCTGGGGCCAACGGCCTGACTTTC. It codes for CATRGSSGANGLTF. The rearrangement uses TRBV6-5 and TRBJ2-6; the D gene is possibly TRBD1 (6 bases). Per the germline V gene, CDR1 is MNHEY and CDR2 is SVGAGI. The CDR3 loop spans 14 amino acids.

The rearrangement joins TRBV7-9 to TRBJ1-1; D gene ambiguous. Trimming cost V 4 bases and J 1 base, with 10 bases left between them. The CDR3 totals 14 residues. Per germline, CDR1 SEHNR and CDR2 FQNEAQ (reference sequence). This chain's CDR3 is CASSSLTWNTEAFF. DNA for the CDR3: TGTGCCAGCAGCTCCCTTACTTGGAACACTGAAGCTTTCTTT.

V gene TRBV19 combines with J gene TRBJ2-7, with D possibly TRBD1 on 6 matching bases. The CDR3 is 14 amino acids. V lost 1 base to trimming and J lost 1 base, with 8 bases between them. Germline CDR1 and CDR2: LNHDA and SQIVND (reference sequence). This CDR3 is CASSIGTASYEQYF. In nucleotides, the CDR3 is TGTGCCAGTAGTATAGGGACAGCATCCTACGAGCAGTACTTC. Based on the CDR3 plus reference TRBV19 and TRBJ2-7, the full variable domain is DGGITQSPKYLFRKEGQNVTLSCEQNLNHDAMYWYRQDPGQGLRLIYYSQIVNDFQKGDIAEGYSVSREKKESFPLTVTSAQKNPTAFYLCASSIGTASYEQYFGPGTRLTVT.

The genes are TRBV6-5 and TRBJ1-1; D unresolved. Germline V lookup: CDR1 MNHEY, CDR2 SVGAGI. The CDR3 contains 13 residues. V was clipped by 6 bases and J by 1 base, with 9 bases between them. For the CDR3, the DNA is TGTGCCAGCAGGCCACACACGAACACTGAAGCTTTCTTT. This codes for CASRPHTNTEAFF.

The chain links TRBV5-5 to TRBJ1-5; D is perhaps TRBD1 (5 bases). V lost 0 bases, J lost 5 bases, and 9 bases lay in between. CDR3 length equals 14 residues. The germline gives CDR1 SGHKS, CDR2 YYEKEE (reference sequence). This chain's CDR3 is CASSLVGGDQPQHF. CDR3 DNA sequence: TGTGCCAGCAGCTTGGTGGGGGGGGATCAGCCCCAGCATTTT.

The genes are TRBV7-9 and TRBJ1-1; the D gene is possibly TRBD1 (5 bases). The germline gives CDR1 SEHNR, CDR2 FQNEAQ (reference sequence). This CDR3 is 17 amino acids long. V gave up 5 bases and J gave up 1 base, with 20 bases separating them. The CDR3 reads CASSGGGSMRGNTEAFF. DNA of the CDR3: TGTGCCAGCAGCGGGGGAGGCAGTATGAGGGGGAACACTGAAGCTTTCTTT. The full variable domain, its missing parts supplied by reference TRBV7-9 and TRBJ1-1, is DTGVSQNPRHKITKRGQNVTFRCDPISEHNRLYWYRQTLGQGPEFLTYFQNEAQLEKSRLLSDRFSAERPKGSFSTLEIQRTEQGDSAMYLCASSGGGSMRGNTEAFFGQGTRLTVV.

The V and J genes are TRBV19 and TRBJ1-5; TRBD1 might be the D (5 bases). CDR3 size: 18 residues. The germline V gene encodes CDR1 LNHDA and CDR2 SQIVND (reference sequence). V lost 4 bases and J 5 bases, leaving 24 bases between the germline ends. The CDR3 region is CASSNPRNWDGGYQPQHF. The CDR3, as DNA: TGTGCCAGTAGTAACCCCCGGAATTGGGACGGAGGGTATCAGCCCCAGCATTTT. Supplemented by reference TRBV19 and TRBJ1-5, the full variable domain reads DGGITQSPKYLFRKEGQNVTLSCEQNLNHDAMYWYRQDPGQGLRLIYYSQIVNDFQKGDIAEGYSVSREKKESFPLTVTSAQKNPTAFYLCASSNPRNWDGGYQPQHFGDGTRLSIL.

This clone was seen a single time. The chain couples TRBV15 to TRBJ1-1; TRBD1 might be the D (5 bases). V lost 1 base, J lost 3 bases, and 9 bases lay in between. The CDR3 is 14 residues long. CDR1 and CDR2 (germline): LNHNV, YYDKDF (reference sequence). The CDR3 DNA follows: TGTGCCACCAGCAGAGTCGGGGGTTACACTGAAGCTTTCTTT. This gives the protein CATSRVGGYTEAFF.

The table lists this clone with a count of one. The V call is TRBV27, the J call TRBJ1-1; 8 nucleotides line up with TRBD1. Germline lookup yields CDR1 MNHEY and CDR2 SMNVEV (reference sequence). This CDR3 is built from 14 residues. V gave up 4 bases and J gave up 4 bases; unmatched junction bases: 5. As DNA, the CDR3 is TGTGCCAGCAGTTGGAACAGGGGGGGCACTGAAGCTTTCTTT. This sequence encodes CASSWNRGGTEAFF.

The chain couples TRBV2 to TRBJ1-1; D call uncertain. Germline V gives CDR1 SNHLY, CDR2 FYNNEI. The CDR3 has 13 residues. V was cut by 7 bases and J by 0 bases, with 9 bases left in between. CDR3 in amino acids: CASKYGMNTEAFF. The CDR3 bases are TGTGCCAGCAAGTACGGGATGAACACTGAAGCTTTCTTT.

Comment on this clone: The sample contains more than one DNA sequence encoding this CDR3. The V and J genes are TRBV19 and TRBJ1-4; D not certain. CDR1 LNHDA and CDR2 SQIVND come from the germline V gene (reference sequence). CDR3 size: 15 residues. V was shortened by 6 bases and J by 5 bases, with 16 bases between the two germline ends. CDR3 amino acids: CASSEIEALNEKLFF. As DNA, the CDR3 is TGTGCCAGTAGCGAGATTGAGGCCCTAAATGAAAAACTGTTTTTT.

The rearrangement links TRBV5-1 to TRBJ1-4; D gene ambiguous. V lost 0 bases and J 0 bases, leaving 9 bases between the germline ends. Germline assignment: CDR1 SGHRS and CDR2 YFSETQ. The CDR3 consists of 16 residues. The CDR3 sequence: CASSLERAATNEKLFF. The CDR3 DNA reads as TGCGCCAGCAGCTTGGAGAGGGCTGCAACTAATGAAAAACTGTTTTTT.

This chain connects TRBV5-1 to TRBJ2-5; TRBD2 might be the D (5 bases). The CDR3 is 14 residues long. Looked up from germline, CDR1 is SGHRS and CDR2 is YFSETQ. The V end was cut by 4 bases, the J end by 2 bases, with 12 bases between. CDR3 residues: CASSRDFRQETQYF. The CDR3 region has the DNA TGCGCCAGCAGCCGGGATTTTCGGCAAGAGACCCAGTACTTC.

Comment on this clone: The junction differs from germline at one of its ends, possibly a read error. The rearrangement links TRBV9 to TRBJ2-6; perhaps TRBD1 as D (5 bases). Germline CDR1 and CDR2: SGDLS and YYNGEE. This CDR3 contains 17 residues. This CDR3 is CASSVAEVSSGANGLTF. CDR3 sequence (DNA): TGTGCCAGCAGCGTAGCCGAGGTTAGCTCTGGGGCCAACGGCCTGACTTTC.

The gene calls are TRBV9 and TRBJ2-1, with TRBD2 matching over 11 bases. With 0 bases clipped from V and 4 bases from J, the junction kept 3 bases outside the gene matches. Germline V gives CDR1 SGDLS, CDR2 YYNGEE. This CDR3 has 16 residues. CDR3 amino acids: CASSVEGLAVYNEQFF. CDR3 in DNA: TGTGCCAGCAGCGTAGAGGGACTAGCGGTTTACAATGAGCAGTTCTTC.

This rearrangement joins TRBV7-2 to TRBJ1-1, with 7 bases matching TRBD1. V shed 4 bases and J 6 bases; nucleotides not matched to a gene: 14. Germline assignment: CDR1 SGHTA and CDR2 FQGNSA. The CDR3 extends over 16 amino acids. The CDR3 here is CASSSGTALLGAEAFF. In nucleotides, the CDR3 is TGTGCCAGCAGCTCCGGGACAGCTCTGTTGGGCGCTGAAGCTTTCTTT. Variable domain in full (rest from reference TRBV7-2 and TRBJ1-1): GAGVSQSPSNKVTEKGKDVELRCDPISGHTALYWYRQSLGQGLEFLIYFQGNSAPDKSGLPSDRFSAERTGGSVSTLTIQRTQQEDSAVYLCASSSGTALLGAEAFFGQGTRLTVV.

The rearrangement links TRBV15 to TRBJ1-2; 10 positions agree with TRBD1. CDR1 is LNHNV and CDR2 is YYDKDF in the germline V gene (reference sequence). The CDR3 is made up of 12 amino acids. J was trimmed by 7 bases and V by 11 bases; bases with no gene match: 7. The CDR3 region is CAASDRGLGYTF. The CDR3 DNA reads as TGTGCCGCTTCCGACAGGGGGCTTGGCTACACCTTC.

The sample holds a few counts of this clone. The chain recombines TRBV4-2 with TRBJ2-6; 7 bases map to TRBD2. The germline V gene has CDR1 LGHNA and CDR2 YNFKEQ. Germline trimming cut 4 bases from V and 2 bases from J; bases unmatched to any gene: 5. The CDR3 extends over 16 amino acids. This CDR3 reads CASSREGTPGANVLTF. The CDR3 DNA follows: TGTGCCAGCAGCCGGGAGGGGACCCCTGGGGCCAACGTCCTGACTTTC.

The chain combines TRBV5-4 with TRBJ2-3; 7 bases align to TRBD2. The CDR3 runs 15 residues. Germline CDR1 reads SGHNT; CDR2 reads YYREEE (reference sequence). With 5 bases clipped from V and 0 bases from J, the junction kept 6 bases outside the gene matches. CDR3 nucleotide sequence: TGTGCCAGCAGTAACCGCGGGGGTAGCACAGATACGCAGTATTTT. Protein sequence: CASSNRGGSTDTQYF.

This clone was detected once. V is TRBV5-1 and J is TRBJ2-2; TRBD1 might be the D (5 bases). Trimming pared 2 bases from V and 7 bases from J, leaving 12 bases between. The CDR3 runs to 14 residues. The germline V gene has CDR1 SGHRS and CDR2 YFSETQ. CDR3 region: CASSFSLQGGELFF. Here the CDR3 DNA reads TGCGCCAGCAGCTTTTCACTGCAGGGCGGGGAGCTGTTTTTT.

The chain recombines TRBV6-5 with TRBJ2-7; 8 bases map to TRBD2. Germline values: CDR1 MNHEY, CDR2 SVGAGI. This CDR3 has 14 amino acids. V shed 7 bases, J shed 0 bases, and the junction held 5 bases outside the gene matches. DNA of the CDR3: TGTGCCAGCACTCGGGGGGGCAGCTCCTACGAGCAGTACTTC. Protein: CASTRGGSSYEQYF.

The CDR3 nucleotides read TGTGCCAGCAGTTACGGAGGAGGGACTAACTATGGCTACACCTTC. This translates into CASSYGGGTNYGYTF. The chain is built from TRBV6-5 and TRBJ1-2; D call uncertain. CDR1 is MNHEY and CDR2 is SVGAGI in the germline V gene. Trimming cost V 2 bases and J 0 bases, with 10 bases left between them. The CDR3 is made up of 15 amino acids.

The V gene is TRBV6-5, the J gene TRBJ1-6, with 10 bases identical to TRBD1. Germline V CDR1 and CDR2: MNHEY, SVGAGI. V dropped 6 bases and J dropped 6; count of bases not matched to a gene: 2. The CDR3 loop spans 14 amino acids. CDR3 loop: CASRGQGINSPLHF. In DNA, the CDR3 is TGTGCCAGCAGGGGACAGGGGATTAATTCACCCCTCCACTTT.

The V and J genes are TRBV9 and TRBJ2-7; 7 nucleotides match TRBD1. CDR3 length: 14 residues. The trim removed 4 bases at V and 0 bases at J, leaving 4 bases unmatched. Germline V gives CDR1 SGDLS, CDR2 YYNGEE. The CDR3 region has the DNA TGTGCCAGCAGCCAGACAGGGAGCTCCTACGAGCAGTACTTC. It encodes CASSQTGSSYEQYF.

The J gene is TRBJ2-7, the V gene TRBV10-3; TRBD2 matches 10 bases. This CDR3 is 15 amino acids long. Trimming cost V 2 bases and J 1 base; bases outside gene matches: 2. Germline V lookup: CDR1 ENHRY, CDR2 SYGVKD. In DNA form, the CDR3 reads TGTGCCATCAGTGAGGGTAGCGGGGGGTCCTACGAGCAGTACTTC. This codes for CAISEGSGGSYEQYF.

The chain carries TRBV27 and TRBJ1-2; D remains unclear. The V end was cut by 5 bases, the J end by 2 bases, with 15 bases between. This CDR3 spans 15 amino acids. CDR1 MNHEY and CDR2 SMNVEV come from the germline V gene (reference sequence). This CDR3 reads CASSPPRGINYGYTF. The CDR3 bases are TGTGCCAGCAGTCCCCCCCGTGGCATAAACTATGGCTACACCTTC.

This chain uses TRBV5-4 with TRBJ2-5; TRBD2 agrees at 9 bases. The germline CDR1 and CDR2 sequences are SGHNT and YYREEE (reference sequence). With 5 bases clipped from V and 2 bases from J, the junction kept 4 bases outside the gene matches. CDR3 length equals 14 residues. For the CDR3, the DNA is TGTGCCAGCAGTTCCGGACTAGCGCAAGAGACCCAGTACTTC. It yields the protein CASSSGLAQETQYF.

This chain links TRBV5-1 with TRBJ2-5, with D tentatively TRBD1 (6 bases). The CDR3 consists of 15 residues. Germline V gene sequence: CDR1 SGHRS, CDR2 YFSETQ. Trimming left V 4 bases short and J 4 bases short, with 17 bases between. The CDR3 spells CASSHPGQSGETQYF. Written as DNA, the CDR3 is TGCGCCAGCAGCCACCCGGGACAAAGCGGAGAGACCCAGTACTTC.